One sample yielded the 17 T cell receptor beta chains listed below, sequenced in a study of TIL therapy for anti-PD-1-resistant metastatic lung cancer (dated by TCRdb to the early 2020s). Read against the paper, the sample's time point label means: pre-treatment sample, taken before nivolumab and TIL therapy. Using bias-controlled multiplex PCR with the immunoSEQ v3 hsTCRB kit, the TCR beta CDR3 regions were amplified from genomic DNA. TCRdb limited this immuneACCESS table to in-frame rearrangements with V and J called. A share of clones is missing; checked studies link under half to unresolved V genes, and the rest is unexplained. The sample profile shows approximately 45,000 clones; around 80% of them were found once. Together, the top ten hold less than 15% of the sample. This material consisted of blood, taken at baseline. Every receptor here comes from a man aged 70-80 years with non-small cell lung cancer.

This clone was recorded once. The V gene is TRBV6-5, the J gene TRBJ2-2; tentative D call: TRBD1 (5 bases). The V gene's germline CDR1 is MNHEY and CDR2 SVGAGI. V lost 0 bases, J lost 0 bases, and 8 bases lay in between. The CDR3 totals 16 residues. CDR3 nucleotides: TGTGCCAGCAGTTACTCGTCAGGGACGAACACCGGGGAGCTGTTTTTT. It is translated as CASSYSSGTNTGELFF.

The chain employs TRBV19 and TRBJ1-2; 9 bases fit TRBD1. The CDR3 loop spans 14 amino acids. V dropped 6 bases and J dropped 2; count of bases not matched to a gene: 4. Germline V gene data show CDR1 as LNHDA and CDR2 as SQIVND (reference sequence). The CDR3 DNA reads as TGTGCCAGTAGAACGGGACAGGGAAACTATGGCTACACCTTC. Amino acid sequence: CASRTGQGNYGYTF.

This clone was seen a single time. This chain uses TRBV6-5 with TRBJ1-2, with D unclear. Trimming took 8 bases from V and 1 from J, leaving 20 bases between them. The CDR3 covers 16 residues. Germline loops: CDR1 MNHEY, CDR2 SVGAGI. CDR3 sequence reads: CASCSLGSGINYGYTF. CDR3 DNA: TGTGCCAGCTGTTCGCTGGGCTCCGGAATTAACTATGGCTACACCTTC.

The rearrangement uses TRBV5-6 and TRBJ2-1, with 9 bases lining up with TRBD1. Germline V lookup: CDR1 SGHDT, CDR2 YYEEEE. This CDR3 is 13 amino acids long. Trimming removed 3 bases from V and 10 bases from J; junction bases left unmatched: 5. This chain's CDR3 is CASSWTGAWEQFF. CDR3 in DNA: TGTGCCAGCAGCTGGACAGGGGCATGGGAGCAGTTCTTC.

This chain uses TRBV10-2 with TRBJ2-4, with D perhaps matching TRBD1 (6 bases). The CDR3 totals 14 residues. The V end was cut by 6 bases, the J end by 1 base, with 10 bases between. Germline V CDR1 and CDR2: WSHSY, SAAADI. CDR3 nucleotides: TGCGCCAGCAGAGAAACAGGGGCCAAAAACATTCAGTACTTC. Encoded protein: CASRETGAKNIQYF.

V gene TRBV7-2 combines with J gene TRBJ2-5; 7 bases agree with TRBD1. V shed 5 bases and J 5 bases; nucleotides not matched to a gene: 8. The V gene's germline CDR1 is SGHTA and CDR2 FQGNSA. The CDR3 runs to 14 residues. CDR3 loop: CASSPGTDSETQYF. In nucleotides, the CDR3 is TGTGCCAGCAGCCCCGGGACAGACTCGGAGACCCAGTACTTC.

This chain links TRBV5-1 with TRBJ2-1; D not resolved. The CDR3 is 11 residues long. Germline loops: CDR1 SGHRS, CDR2 YFSETQ. V lost 2 bases and J lost 7, with 4 bases in between. CDR3 region: CASSFRNEQFF. The CDR3 bases are TGCGCCAGCAGCTTCAGGAATGAGCAGTTCTTC.

The chain recombines TRBV4-1 with TRBJ2-7; 7 bases map to TRBD1. Germline CDR1 reads MGHRA; CDR2 reads YSYEKL. With 0 bases clipped from V and 3 bases from J, the junction kept 5 bases outside the gene matches. The CDR3 is made up of 15 amino acids. The CDR3 DNA is TGCGCCAGCAGCCAAGAGACAGGGTCATACTACGAGCAGTACTTC. As protein: CASSQETGSYYEQYF.

This clone was picked up a small number of times. The gene calls are TRBV5-6 and TRBJ1-2; 10 bases fit TRBD1. The CDR3 has 17 residues. Germline V gene lookup returns CDR1 SGHDT and CDR2 YYEEEE. Trimming took 3 bases from V and 4 from J; bases not matched to a gene: 12. CDR3 sequence: CASSSIGTGVVGYGYTF. CDR3 coding DNA: TGTGCCAGCAGCTCCATTGGGACAGGGGTTGTCGGCTATGGCTACACCTTC. The complete variable domain, with remaining parts taken from reference TRBV5-6 and TRBJ1-2, reads DAGVTQSPTHLIKTRGQQVTLRCSPKSGHDTVSWYQQALGQGPQFIFQYYEEEERQRGNFPDRFSGHQFPNYSSELNVNALLLGDSALYLCASSSIGTGVVGYGYTFGSGTRLTVV.

V is TRBV5-4 and J is TRBJ2-7, with 9 positions matching TRBD1. V gave up 3 bases and J gave up 7 bases; unmatched junction bases: 8. The CDR3 totals 14 residues. Germline V gene data show CDR1 as SGHNT and CDR2 as YYREEE (reference sequence). CDR3 sequence reads: CASSSRTGEMEQYF. As DNA, the CDR3 is TGTGCCAGCAGCTCAAGGACAGGGGAGATGGAGCAGTACTTC. The whole variable domain, filled in from reference TRBV5-4 and TRBJ2-7, reads ETGVTQSPTHLIKTRGQQVTLRCSSQSGHNTVSWYQQALGQGPQFIFQYYREEENGRGNFPPRFSGLQFPNYSSELNVNALELDDSALYLCASSSRTGEMEQYFGPGTRLTVT.

As to this clone: Other DNA sequences from this sample encode an identical CDR3 as well. CDR3 sequence (DNA): TGTGCCAGCAGCTTCACCGCTGGGGCCAACGTCCTGACTTTC. The encoded protein is CASSFTAGANVLTF. The chain employs TRBV11-2 and TRBJ2-6; unclear D gene. Trimming stripped 3 bases from V and 2 bases from J, with 5 bases between. The CDR3 extends over 14 amino acids. Germline-derived CDR1 and CDR2 are SGHAT and FQNNGV.

The J gene is TRBJ2-3, the V gene TRBV7-2; D is ambiguous. This CDR3 contains 12 residues. V was clipped by 1 base and J by 5 bases, with 4 bases between them. In germline, CDR1 is SGHTA, CDR2 FQGNSA. The CDR3 nucleotides read TGTGCCAGCAGCTTAGACAAAGATACGCAGTATTTT. It translates to CASSLDKDTQYF.

The chain joins TRBV7-3 to TRBJ2-7, with 10 bases that match TRBD1. Germline CDR1 and CDR2: SGHTA and FQGTGA. The CDR3 has 14 amino acids. The V segment lost 1 base and the J segment 5 bases; nucleotides outside the gene matches: 2. The CDR3 reads CASSLSGTGDEQYF. Here the CDR3 DNA reads TGTGCCAGCAGCTTAAGTGGGACAGGGGACGAGCAGTACTTC.

A few counts support this clone. V and J are TRBV5-1 and TRBJ2-7; the D gene is possibly TRBD1 (6 bases). V lost 4 bases and J lost 3, with 14 bases in between. This CDR3 has 14 residues. CDR1 and CDR2 from the germline V gene are SGHRS and YFSETQ. This CDR3 reads CASSPEDRFYEQYF. CDR3 nucleotides: TGCGCCAGCAGCCCAGAGGACAGATTCTACGAGCAGTACTTC.

This clone was seen a few times. The V call is TRBV19, the J call TRBJ2-7; 9 bases align to TRBD1. Trimming removed 7 bases from V and 3 bases from J; junction bases left unmatched: 4. CDR3 length: 13 amino acids. Per the germline V gene, CDR1 is LNHDA and CDR2 is SQIVND (reference sequence). The CDR3 is CASTPDRGYEQYF. CDR3 DNA: TGTGCCAGTACCCCGGACAGGGGCTACGAGCAGTACTTC. Together with reference TRBV19 and TRBJ2-7, the CDR3 gives the full variable domain: DGGITQSPKYLFRKEGQNVTLSCEQNLNHDAMYWYRQDPGQGLRLIYYSQIVNDFQKGDIAEGYSVSREKKESFPLTVTSAQKNPTAFYLCASTPDRGYEQYFGPGTRLTVT.

The CDR3 DNA follows: TGTGCCAGCAGCTTAGATCCAGGGTTACAGACCCGACGGGAAAAACTGTTTTTT. As protein: CASSLDPGLQTRREKLFF. The J gene is TRBJ1-4, the V gene TRBV11-2; D is possibly TRBD1 (5 bases). V was cut by 0 bases and J by 8 bases, with 22 bases left in between. The length of the CDR3 is 18 residues. Germline lookup yields CDR1 SGHAT and CDR2 FQNNGV.

This clone was detected once. The chain has TRBV4-2 and TRBJ2-4; TRBD2 agrees at 11 bases. The CDR3 runs 18 residues. J was trimmed by 2 bases and V by 4 bases; bases with no gene match: 10. Germline V CDR1 and CDR2: LGHNA, YNFKEQ. For the CDR3, the DNA is TGTGCCAGCAGCCCCCTAGTAGCGGGAGGGCCGTCCAAAAACATTCAGTACTTC. Protein sequence: CASSPLVAGGPSKNIQYF.